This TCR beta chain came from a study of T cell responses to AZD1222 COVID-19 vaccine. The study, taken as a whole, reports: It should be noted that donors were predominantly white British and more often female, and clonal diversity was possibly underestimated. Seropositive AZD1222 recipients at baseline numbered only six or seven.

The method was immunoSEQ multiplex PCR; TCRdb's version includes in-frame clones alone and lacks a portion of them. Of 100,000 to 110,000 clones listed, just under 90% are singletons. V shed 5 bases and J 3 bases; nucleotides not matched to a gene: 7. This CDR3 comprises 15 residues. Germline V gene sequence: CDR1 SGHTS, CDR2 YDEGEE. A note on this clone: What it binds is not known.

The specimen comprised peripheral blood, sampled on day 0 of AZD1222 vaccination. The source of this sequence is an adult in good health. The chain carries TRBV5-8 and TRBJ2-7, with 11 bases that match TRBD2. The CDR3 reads CASSMTSGAIYEQYF. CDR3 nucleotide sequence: TGTGCCAGCAGTATGACTAGCGGGGCCATCTACGAGCAGTACTTC. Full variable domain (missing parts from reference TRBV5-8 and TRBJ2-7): EAGVTQSPTHLIKTRGQQATLRCSPISGHTSVYWYQQALGLGLQFLLWYDEGEERNRGNFPPRFSGRQFPNYSSELNVNALELEDSALYLCASSMTSGAIYEQYFGPGTRLTVT.